This entry features one TCR beta chain sequence. Its antigen is currently unknown. The PCR employed 60 Vbeta primers together with 13 Jbeta primers. Data came from immunoSEQ multiplex PCR; TCRdb stores just in-frame clones and leaves some out. In total, the table holds roughly 35,000 clones. The CDR3 is 15 residues long. Germline V gene sequence: CDR1 GTSNPN, CDR2 SVGIG (reference sequence). V gave up 3 bases and J gave up 1 base; unmatched junction bases: 6. The data originate from a study of cytomegalovirus exposure and HLA in healthy donors. Study-wide background: An earlier analysis identified 120 million or so unique TCR beta sequences in about 179 million T cells.

The study, taken as a whole, reports: According to a later analysis, donors in an Asian-associated ancestry cluster reportedly had fewer N-insertions than the roughly 640-donor mean. V- and J-gene trimming in TCR beta was tied to a missense DCLRE1C variant by an analysis performed later. In an earlier analysis, productive rearrangement rates for most beta V segments clustered near 87% or 30%.

The source of this sequence is a woman between 40 and 55 years old in good health and CMV-seropositive. The rearrangement joins TRBV30 to TRBJ1-5; 7 bases are shared with TRBD1. The specimen sequenced was PBMCs. The CDR3 here is CAWRSKGASNQPQHF. The CDR3 DNA sequence: TGTGCCTGGAGATCCAAGGGGGCGAGCAATCAGCCCCAGCATTTT.